This T cell receptor (beta chain) was identified during a study of blood T cells in healthy people across ages. Whole-study findings and limits: Considered underestimates were the diversity estimates obtained from one million T cells. Per-million-T-cell TCR beta diversity fell roughly linearly with age.

Peripheral blood from each donor was collected in a volume of 8 to 10 milliliters. Of note for this clonotype: Its target is unknown.

The authors ran a second PCR of roughly 6 to 12 cycles using a sample-barcoded 5' primer and a J-beta primer mix. Each CDR3 protein is one row after TCRdb ran MiXCR on the 5' RACE reads. The sample lists roughly 700,000 distinct CDR3 sequences; 45% to 50% were seen once. The origin of this receptor is a woman aged 55 to 70 in good health. The sample comprised blood.

The DNA for the CDR3 is TGCAGTGCTATCCTACAACCTTCGACCTACGAGCAGTACTTC. Its protein is CSAILQPSTYEQYF. The V gene is TRBV20-1, the J gene TRBJ2-7; D is unclear. Trimming pared 4 bases from V and 2 bases from J, leaving 15 bases between. CDR1 and CDR2 from the germline V gene are DFQATT and SNEGSKA (reference sequence). This CDR3 has 14 residues.